This is a list of T cell receptor beta chains from one sample in a study of CD8 T cells in ankylosing spondylitis. MiXCR, applied by TCRdb to the 5' RACE reads, yields one record per CDR3 protein. The repertoire holds 200,000 to 250,000 distinct CDR3 sequences, with 7% to 8% as singletons. Sequenced sample: blood, either unsorted or a sorted T cell fraction (not recorded which). The source of these receptors is a male donor with ankylosing spondylitis. Both conserved end residues are part of each CDR3. Each record gives: clone size, D gene, V gene, J gene, CDR3 DNA, CDR3 protein. The D gene is left open where the match is weak. Not every row has a clone size; where given, it reads once, few, many or a size class.

many	-	TRBV28	TRBJ2-7	TGTGCCAGCAGGAAGGGCCAGGGGCATGTGTACGAGCAGTACTTC	CASRKGQGHVYEQYF
few	-	TRBV6-6	TRBJ2-7	TGTGCCAGCGGTTTCTGGTCCTACGAGCAGTACTTC	CASGFWSYEQYF
-	TRBD1	TRBV27	TRBJ2-7	TGTGCCAGCAGTTTATCGCATGGGACAGGGGCTTACGAGCAGTACTTC	CASSLSHGTGAYEQYF
few	-	TRBV4-2	TRBJ2-1	TGTGCCAGCAGCCAAGGGGGGGGCGGCTCCTACAATGAGCAGTTCTTC	CASSQGGGGSYNEQFF
many	-	TRBV11-2	TRBJ2-1	TGTGCCAGCAGCTTAGGGGGGGCCTACAATGAGCAGTTCTTC	CASSLGGAYNEQFF
many	TRBD2	TRBV27	TRBJ2-7	TGTGCCAGCAGGGACGGCGGGGGGGTAAACTACGAGCAGTACTTC	CASRDGGGVNYEQYF
few	-	TRBV9	TRBJ2-7	TGTGCCAGCAGCGTCTCAGGGTCGGCCTACGAGCAGTACTTC	CASSVSGSAYEQYF
once	TRBD2	TRBV13	TRBJ2-7	TGTGCCAGCAGCTCACCGACTAGCGGATCCTACGAGCAGTACTTC	CASSSPTSGSYEQYF
many	-	TRBV5-1	TRBJ2-1	TGCGCCAGCAGCTTGGAGCCTGGCTCGAATGAGCAGTTCTTC	CASSLEPGSNEQFF
-	-	TRBV5-6	TRBJ2-2	TGTGCCAGCAGCTTGGGTTGGGGGCGGACCGGGGAGCTGTTTTTT	CASSLGWGRTGELFF
many	TRBD1	TRBV6-1	TRBJ2-1	TGTGCCAGCAGTCCATCCGGGACAGGGTTATACAATGAGCAGTTCTTC	CASSPSGTGLYNEQFF
-	-	TRBV13	TRBJ2-2	TGTGCCACCAGACAGAACACCGGGGAGCTGTTTTTT	CATRQNTGELFF
-	TRBD1	TRBV14	TRBJ2-5	TGTGCCAGCAGCCTGTGGACAGGGGCGAGAGAGACCCAGTACTTC	CASSLWTGARETQYF
-	TRBD1	TRBV10-3	TRBJ2-1	TGTGCCATCAGATTAGACAGGGGCGCCTACAATGAGCAGTTCTTC	CAIRLDRGAYNEQFF
many	TRBD1	TRBV28	TRBJ1-2	TGTGCCAGCATGACAGGGGAGAGCTATGGCTACACCTTC	CASMTGESYGYTF
few	-	TRBV15	TRBJ1-2	TGTGCCACCAGCACCTCGGGGGGGATCTATGGCTACACCTTC	CATSTSGGIYGYTF
few	-	TRBV9	TRBJ2-1	TGTGCCAGCAGCCCCGGGACCCACAATGAGCAGTTCTTC	CASSPGTHNEQFF
many	-	TRBV7-2	TRBJ2-7	TGTGCCAGCAGCTTCAACAGGGTAAACGAGCAGTACTTC	CASSFNRVNEQYF
few	-	TRBV18	TRBJ2-2	TGTGCCAGCTCACCGGGAACAGGGCCCGGCACCGGGGAGCTGTTTTTT	CASSPGTGPGTGELFF
many	TRBD2	TRBV3-1	TRBJ2-2	TGTGCCAGCAGCCTTACTAGCGGGAGGCTAACGAACACCGGGGAGCTGTTTTTT	CASSLTSGRLTNTGELFF
many	-	TRBV11-2	TRBJ2-1	TGTGCCAGCAGCTTAGGGGCAGCTGAGCAGTTCTTC	CASSLGAAEQFF
few	TRBD1	TRBV9	TRBJ2-3	TGTGCCAGCAGCGTAGGACAGGGATCCACAGATACGCAGTATTTT	CASSVGQGSTDTQYF
few	TRBD2	TRBV27	TRBJ2-1	TGTGCCAGCAGTCCAGGACTAGCGGGAGCTTCCGGGGATGAGCAGTTCTTC	CASSPGLAGASGDEQFF
-	-	TRBV6-2/TRBV6-3	TRBJ2-2	TGTGCCAGCAGTTACTTTGGATCCACCGGGGAGCTGTTTTTT	CASSYFGSTGELFF
-	-	TRBV11-2	TRBJ2-1	TGTGCCACCAGGGCAAGGGGGGCCCACAATGAGCAGTTCTTC	CATRARGAHNEQFF
-	-	TRBV12-3/TRBV12-4	TRBJ2-7	TGTGCCAGCAGTTCAGGGACCGCGGGTGAGCAGTACTTC	CASSSGTAGEQYF
many	-	TRBV20-1	TRBJ2-5	TGCAGTGCTAGAGATGGAAACGGGGGAGAAGAGACCCAGTACTTC	CSARDGNGGEETQYF
many	TRBD1	TRBV13	TRBJ2-7	TGTGCCAGCAGCTTAGGGTATCGAACCCTATTGGGACAGATAATCTACGAGCAGTACTTC	CASSLGYRTLLGQIIYEQYF
few	-	TRBV27	TRBJ2-7	TGTGCCAGCAGTTTAGGTGGGGGCTCGGGGTACGAGCAGTACTTC	CASSLGGGSGYEQYF
many	TRBD2	TRBV4-2	TRBJ2-1	TGTGCCAGCAGCCAAGACACCCTAGCGGGGGAACACAATGAGCAGTTCTTC	CASSQDTLAGEHNEQFF
-	TRBD2	TRBV19	TRBJ2-3	TGTGCCAGTAGTCCTGGACTAGCGGGTGCGCAGTATTTT	CASSPGLAGAQYF
many	TRBD1	TRBV10-3	TRBJ2-2	TGTGCCATCAGAACCGGGACAGGGCCCACCCGGGAGCTGTTTTTT	CAIRTGTGPTRELFF
-	TRBD2	TRBV9	TRBJ2-1	TGTGCCAGCAGCCCAAAAGCGGGGGGTTCCTACAATGAGCAGTTCTTC	CASSPKAGGSYNEQFF
many	-	TRBV27	TRBJ1-5	TGTGCCAGCAGTTTTGCAGGGTATCAGCCCCAGCATTTT	CASSFAGYQPQHF
many	-	TRBV12-3/TRBV12-4	TRBJ1-3	TGTGCCAGCAGTTATCAGTCTGGAAACACCATATATTTT	CASSYQSGNTIYF
many	TRBD1	TRBV7-9	TRBJ2-7	TGTGCCAGCAGGCCAGGGACAGGCCTTTCCGAGCAGTACTTC	CASRPGTGLSEQYF
-	-	TRBV20-1	TRBJ2-7	TGCAGTGCTAGGAGCGGTCCCTCCTACGAGCAGTACTTC	CSARSGPSYEQYF
many	TRBD1	TRBV5-1	TRBJ2-3	TGCGCCAGCAGCTCGGGACAGGGGCTGTCGGATACGCAGTATTTT	CASSSGQGLSDTQYF
many	-	TRBV20-1	TRBJ2-7	TGCAGTGCTAGACCCTACGCTAAGCAATACTTC	CSARPYAKQYF
many	-	TRBV20-1	TRBJ1-6	TGCAGTGCTAACTCAAGCCCCAATTCACCCCTCCACTTT	CSANSSPNSPLHF